This T cell receptor (beta chain) was identified during a study of T cell repertoires in cytomegalovirus infection. Study as a whole: An indication of both CMV infection and matching HLA type came from public TCR beta signatures.

General observations from the study: Dominating the ex vivo response were HLA-C-restricted CMV-specific TCR beta clonotypes. Public TCR beta family frequency separated CMV-and-HLA carriers, including in an independent cohort.

In regard to this clonotype: What it binds is not known.

TCRdb processed the reads anew with MiXCR; each CDR3 protein has one entry. The table records around 240,000 distinct CDR3 sequences, over 20% of them present only once. This sequence originates from a human donor in good health (CMV status not recorded). Some clones in this sample may be carry-over from other donors' samples. The sample comprised CD8+ T cells from PBMCs.

CDR3 loop: CASSFRDRGSYEQYF. CDR3 DNA: TGTGCCAGCAGCTTCCGGGACAGGGGGTCCTACGAGCAGTACTTC. The genes are TRBV5-5 and TRBJ2-7, with TRBD1 matching 11 bases. Germline loops: CDR1 SGHKS, CDR2 YYEKEE (reference sequence). With 2 bases clipped from V and 1 base from J, the junction kept 2 bases outside the gene matches. The CDR3 has 15 residues.